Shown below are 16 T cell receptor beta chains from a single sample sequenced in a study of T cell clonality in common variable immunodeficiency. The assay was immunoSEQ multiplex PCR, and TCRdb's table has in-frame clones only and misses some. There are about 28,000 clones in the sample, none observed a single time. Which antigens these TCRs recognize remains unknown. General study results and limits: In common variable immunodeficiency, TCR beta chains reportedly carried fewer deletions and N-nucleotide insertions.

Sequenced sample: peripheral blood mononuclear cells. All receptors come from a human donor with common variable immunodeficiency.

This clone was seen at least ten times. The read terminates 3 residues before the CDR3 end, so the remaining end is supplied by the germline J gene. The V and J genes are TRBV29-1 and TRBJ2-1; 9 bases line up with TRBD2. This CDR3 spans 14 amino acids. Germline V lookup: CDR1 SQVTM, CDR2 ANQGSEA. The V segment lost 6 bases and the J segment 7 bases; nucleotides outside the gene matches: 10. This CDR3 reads CSVRLAEKRNEQFF. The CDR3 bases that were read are TGCAGCGTACGACTAGCGGAGAAAAGGAATGAG.

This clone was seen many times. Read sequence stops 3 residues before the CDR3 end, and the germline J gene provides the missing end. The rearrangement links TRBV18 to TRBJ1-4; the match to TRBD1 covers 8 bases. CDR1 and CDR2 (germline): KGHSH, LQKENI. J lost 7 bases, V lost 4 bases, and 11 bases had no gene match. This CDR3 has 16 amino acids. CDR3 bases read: TGTGCCAGCTCACGAGGACAGGGTACGATGAGTGAAAAA. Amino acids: CASSRGQGTMSEK. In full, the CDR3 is CASSRGQGTMSEKLFF.

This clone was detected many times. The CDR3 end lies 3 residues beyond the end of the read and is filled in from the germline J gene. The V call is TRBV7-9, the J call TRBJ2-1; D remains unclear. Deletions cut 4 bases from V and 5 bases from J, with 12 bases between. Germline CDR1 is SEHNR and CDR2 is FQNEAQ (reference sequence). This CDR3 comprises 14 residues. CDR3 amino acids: CASSSLGENNEQFF. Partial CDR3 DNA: TGTGCCAGCAGCTCCCTGGGCGAAAACAATGAG.

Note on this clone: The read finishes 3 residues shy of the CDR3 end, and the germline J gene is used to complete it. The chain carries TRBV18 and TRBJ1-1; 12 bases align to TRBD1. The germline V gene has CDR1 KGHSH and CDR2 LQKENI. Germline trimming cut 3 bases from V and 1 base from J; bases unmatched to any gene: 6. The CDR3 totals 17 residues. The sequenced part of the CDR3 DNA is TGTGCCAGCTCACCCCAGGGACAGGGGGCTTGGAACACTGAA. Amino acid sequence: CASSPQGQGAWNTE. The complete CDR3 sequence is CASSPQGQGAWNTEAFF. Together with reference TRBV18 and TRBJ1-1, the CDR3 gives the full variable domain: NAGVMQNPRHLVRRRGQEARLRCSPMKGHSHVYWYRQLPEEGLKFMVYLQKENIIDESGMPKERFSAEFPKEGPSILRIQQVVRGDSAAYFCASSPQGQGAWNTEAFFGQGTRLTVV.

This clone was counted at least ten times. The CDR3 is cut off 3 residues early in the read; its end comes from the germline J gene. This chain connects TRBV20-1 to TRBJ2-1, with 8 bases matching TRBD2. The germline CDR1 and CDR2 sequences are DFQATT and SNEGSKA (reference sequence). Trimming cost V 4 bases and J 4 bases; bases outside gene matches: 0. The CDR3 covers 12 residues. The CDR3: CSAKRGYNEQFF. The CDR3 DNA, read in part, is TGCAGTGCTAAGCGGGGGTACAATGAG.

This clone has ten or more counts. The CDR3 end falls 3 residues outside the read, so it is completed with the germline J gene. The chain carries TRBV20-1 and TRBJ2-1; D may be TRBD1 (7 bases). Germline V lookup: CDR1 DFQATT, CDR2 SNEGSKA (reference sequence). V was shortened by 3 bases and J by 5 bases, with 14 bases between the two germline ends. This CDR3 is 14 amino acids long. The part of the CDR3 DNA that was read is TGCAGTGCTAGTAGGGCAGGGGGGCACAATGAG. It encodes CSASRAGGHNE. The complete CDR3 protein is CSASRAGGHNEQFF.

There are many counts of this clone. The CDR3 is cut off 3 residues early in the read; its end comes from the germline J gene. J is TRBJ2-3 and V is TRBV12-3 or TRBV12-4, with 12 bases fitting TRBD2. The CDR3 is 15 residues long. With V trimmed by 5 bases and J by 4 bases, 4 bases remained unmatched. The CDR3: CASSLRLAGADTQYF. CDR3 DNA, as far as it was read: TGTGCCAGCAGTCTTCGACTAGCGGGAGCAGATACG.

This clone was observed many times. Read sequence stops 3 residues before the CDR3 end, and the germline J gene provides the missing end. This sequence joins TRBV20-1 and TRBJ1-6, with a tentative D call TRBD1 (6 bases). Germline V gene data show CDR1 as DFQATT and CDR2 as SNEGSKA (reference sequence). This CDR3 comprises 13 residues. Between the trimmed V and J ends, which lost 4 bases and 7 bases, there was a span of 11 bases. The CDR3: CSANPRGNSPLHF. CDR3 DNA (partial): TGCAGTGCTAACCCCAGGGGAAATTCACCC.

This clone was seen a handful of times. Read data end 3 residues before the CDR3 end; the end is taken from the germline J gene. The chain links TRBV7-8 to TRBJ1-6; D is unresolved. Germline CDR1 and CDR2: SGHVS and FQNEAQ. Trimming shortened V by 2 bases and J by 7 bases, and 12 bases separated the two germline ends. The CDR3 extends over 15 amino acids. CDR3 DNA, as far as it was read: TGTGCCAGCAGCTTAAAGGAGGGCCGGAATTCACCC. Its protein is CASSLKEGRNSP. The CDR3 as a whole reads CASSLKEGRNSPLHF.

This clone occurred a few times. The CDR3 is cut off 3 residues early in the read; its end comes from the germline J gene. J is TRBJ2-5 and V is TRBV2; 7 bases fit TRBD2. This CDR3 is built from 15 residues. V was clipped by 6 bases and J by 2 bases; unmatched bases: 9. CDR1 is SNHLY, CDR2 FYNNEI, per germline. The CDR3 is CASRRLAAGQETQYF. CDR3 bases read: TGTGCCAGCAGACGACTAGCTGCGGGGCAAGAGACC. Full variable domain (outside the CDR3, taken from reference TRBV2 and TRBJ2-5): EPEVTQTPSHQVTQMGQEVILRCVPISNHLYFYWYRQILGQKVEFLVSFYNNEISEKSEIFDDQFSVERPDGSNFTLKIRSTKLEDSAMYFCASRRLAAGQETQYFGPGTRLLVL.

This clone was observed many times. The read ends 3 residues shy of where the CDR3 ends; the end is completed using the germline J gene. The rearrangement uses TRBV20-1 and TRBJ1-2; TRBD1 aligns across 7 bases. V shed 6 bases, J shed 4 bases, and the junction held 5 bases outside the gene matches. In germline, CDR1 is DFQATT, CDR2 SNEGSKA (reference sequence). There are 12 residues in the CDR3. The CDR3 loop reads CSATGTAYGYTF. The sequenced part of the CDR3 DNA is TGCAGTGCAACCGGGACAGCCTATGGC.

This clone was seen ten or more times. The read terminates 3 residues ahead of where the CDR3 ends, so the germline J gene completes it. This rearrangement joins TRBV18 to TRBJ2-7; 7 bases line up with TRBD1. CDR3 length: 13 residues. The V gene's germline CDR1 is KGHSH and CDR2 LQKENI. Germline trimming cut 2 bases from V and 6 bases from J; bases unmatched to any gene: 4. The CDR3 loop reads CASSPAGGREQYF. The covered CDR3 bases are TGTGCCAGCTCACCAGCAGGGGGACGCGAG.

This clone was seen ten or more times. The sequenced part of the CDR3 DNA is TGCGCCAGCAGCCAGCAGGGCTATGGC. Translated: CASSQQGYG. The whole CDR3 sequence is CASSQQGYGYTF. V is TRBV5-1 and J is TRBJ1-2; the D gene is possibly TRBD1 (5 bases). The CDR3 is cut off 3 residues early in the read; its end comes from the germline J gene. This CDR3 is built from 12 residues. Trimming took 4 bases from V and 4 from J, leaving 8 bases between them. The germline gives CDR1 SGHRS, CDR2 YFSETQ.

The CDR3 here is CASSFGQGQETQYF. The CDR3 bases that were read are TGTGCCAGCAGCTTCGGTCAGGGACAAGAGACC. This chain joins TRBV7-3 and TRBJ2-5; D possibly corresponds to TRBD1 (5 bases). The missing CDR3 end, 3 residues past where the read stops, is filled in from the germline J gene. This CDR3 is built from 14 residues. The V and J ends lost 3 bases and 2 bases respectively, with 10 bases between them. Germline CDR1 reads SGHTA; CDR2 reads FQGTGA.

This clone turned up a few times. The CDR3 DNA, read in part, is TGTGCCAGCAGTGACATGGCGGGGGCGAAACGGGGC. It is translated as CASSDMAGAKRG. The whole CDR3 sequence reads CASSDMAGAKRGYTF. J is TRBJ1-2 and V is TRBV6-1; D might be TRBD1 (6 bases). The read finishes 3 residues shy of the CDR3 end, and the germline J gene is used to complete it. Germline CDR1 and CDR2: MNHNS and SASEGT. The CDR3 runs 15 residues.

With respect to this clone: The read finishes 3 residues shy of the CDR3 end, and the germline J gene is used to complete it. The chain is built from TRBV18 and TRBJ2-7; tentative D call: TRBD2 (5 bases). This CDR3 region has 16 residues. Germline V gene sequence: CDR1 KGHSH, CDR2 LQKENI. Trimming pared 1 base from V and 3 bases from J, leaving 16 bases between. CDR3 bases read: TGTGCCAGCTCACCACGGGTCGGGTCGCGGGTCTACGAG. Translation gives CASSPRVGSRVYE. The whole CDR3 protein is CASSPRVGSRVYEQYF.